A selection of T cell receptor beta chains follows, all from one sample in a study of CD8 T cells in ankylosing spondylitis. Using its own MiXCR run on the 5' RACE reads, TCRdb lists one record per CDR3 protein. The sample shows more than 600,000 distinct CDR3 sequences, roughly 19% of them seen only once. The source material was blood, either unsorted or a sorted T cell fraction (not recorded which). The source is a male donor with ankylosing spondylitis. The CDR3 runs from the conserved cysteine through the conserved F or W. The order of the fields is clone size, D gene, J gene, V gene, CDR3 protein, CDR3 DNA. A D gene is named only where the DNA matches it firmly. Size is omitted from some rows. Given values are once, few, many or a class for expanded clones.

few	-	TRBJ2-2	TRBV12-3/TRBV12-4	CASSWKNTGELFF	TGTGCCAGCAGTTGGAAGAACACCGGGGAGCTGTTTTTT
few	-	TRBJ2-5	TRBV20-1	CSAGRDSGTQYF	TGCAGTGCTGGCCGGGACTCCGGAACCCAGTACTTC
few	-	TRBJ1-6	TRBV12-3/TRBV12-4	CASSDSWGSYNSPLHF	TGTGCCAGCAGTGACTCGTGGGGCTCCTATAATTCACCCCTCCACTTT
-	TRBD2	TRBJ2-5	TRBV6-5	CASSYKGLGPQETQYF	TGTGCCAGCAGTTACAAGGGACTAGGCCCACAAGAGACCCAGTACTTC
-	-	TRBJ1-3	TRBV5-5	CASSLETAGNTIYF	TGTGCCAGCAGCTTGGAGACAGCTGGAAACACCATATATTTT
few	TRBD1	TRBJ1-1	TRBV27	CASRALNRGVNTEAFF	TGTGCCAGCAGAGCCCTAAACAGGGGAGTCAACACTGAAGCTTTCTTT
few	-	TRBJ1-1	TRBV14	CASSQELPPISEAFF	TGTGCCAGCAGCCAAGAGCTGCCCCCCATTAGTGAAGCTTTCTTT
few	-	TRBJ2-3	TRBV6-1	CASRGVGGGTDTQYF	TGTGCCAGCAGAGGCGTGGGCGGGGGCACAGATACGCAGTATTTT
many	TRBD1	TRBJ1-1	TRBV5-6	CASSLQTGVTEAFF	TGTGCCAGCAGCTTGCAGACAGGGGTTACTGAAGCTTTCTTT
-	-	TRBJ2-5	TRBV7-3	CASSGARPWGQETQYF	TGTGCCAGCAGCGGAGCCCGACCGTGGGGTCAAGAGACCCAGTACTTC
few	-	TRBJ2-1	TRBV27	CASSPIGQGGAYNEQFF	TGTGCCAGCAGTCCTATCGGGCAGGGGGGGGCATACAATGAGCAGTTCTTC
few	-	TRBJ2-5	TRBV5-1	CASSAGQTETQYF	TGCGCCAGCAGCGCGGGACAGACGGAGACCCAGTACTTC
few	TRBD2	TRBJ2-1	TRBV11-2	CASSLAGRADNEQFF	TGTGCCAGCAGCTTAGCCGGGAGGGCCGACAATGAGCAGTTCTTC
few	TRBD1	TRBJ1-5	TRBV5-1	CASSLTTGVGQPQHF	TGCGCCAGCAGCTTGACGACAGGGGTAGGTCAGCCCCAGCATTTT
-	TRBD2	TRBJ2-3	TRBV3-1	CASSRLAGVNTDTQYF	TGTGCCAGCAGCCGGTTGGCGGGAGTGAACACAGATACGCAGTATTTT
-	TRBD1	TRBJ1-5	TRBV6-1	CASSGQVINQPQHF	TGTGCCAGCTCCGGACAGGTGATCAATCAGCCCCAGCATTTT
-	TRBD2	TRBJ2-5	TRBV7-2	CASSRESGRGTETQYF	TGTGCCAGCAGCCGGGAAAGCGGGAGGGGCACAGAGACCCAGTACTTC
-	-	TRBJ2-7	TRBV11-2	CASSFLLLGTPPSYEQYF	TGTGCCAGCAGCTTCCTCCTCCTAGGGACACCACCATCCTACGAGCAGTACTTC
-	TRBD2	TRBJ2-1	TRBV6-2/TRBV6-3	CASSGYSGRVSNEQFF	TGTGCCAGCAGTGGCTATAGCGGGAGGGTCTCCAATGAGCAGTTCTTC
-	-	TRBJ1-1	TRBV2	CASSPQGIGTEAFF	TGTGCCAGCAGTCCTCAGGGGATCGGCACTGAAGCTTTCTTT
-	-	TRBJ2-7	TRBV5-1	CASSSNPGNYEQYF	TGCGCCAGCAGCTCGAACCCGGGGAACTACGAGCAGTACTTC
few	-	TRBJ1-5	TRBV19	CASQSEDYSNQPQHF	TGTGCCTCTCAATCCGAGGACTATAGCAATCAGCCCCAGCATTTT
few	TRBD2	TRBJ2-1	TRBV2	CASSRESRTSGDEQFF	TGTGCCAGCAGTCGGGAATCTCGGACTAGCGGCGATGAGCAGTTCTTC
-	-	TRBJ1-1	TRBV30	CAWTQGGDSEAFF	TGTGCCTGGACCCAGGGAGGTGACTCTGAAGCTTTCTTT
few	-	TRBJ1-5	TRBV2	CASSGNRAANQPQHF	TGTGCCAGCAGTGGCAATAGGGCCGCCAATCAGCCCCAGCATTTT
few	-	TRBJ2-1	TRBV5-1	CASRIANSYNEQFF	TGCGCCAGCAGAATAGCGAACTCCTACAATGAGCAGTTCTTC
many	TRBD2	TRBJ2-7	TRBV3-1	CASRGAGGTYEQYF	TGTGCCAGCAGAGGAGCGGGAGGAACCTACGAGCAGTACTTC
few	-	TRBJ2-4	TRBV12-3/TRBV12-4	CASSPTGKQRYIQYF	TGTGCCAGCAGCCCGACGGGAAAGCAACGGTACATTCAGTACTTC
many	TRBD2	TRBJ2-1	TRBV5-1	CASSPTSGEYNEQFF	TGCGCCAGCAGCCCGACTAGCGGGGAGTACAATGAGCAGTTCTTC
many	-	TRBJ2-2	TRBV12-3/TRBV12-4	CASSLGGLNTGELFF	TGTGCCAGCAGTTTAGGGGGCCTAAACACCGGGGAGCTGTTTTTT
-	-	TRBJ2-3	TRBV30	CAWSLRSADTQYF	TGTGCCTGGAGTCTGCGGTCTGCAGATACGCAGTATTTT
few	-	TRBJ2-5	TRBV5-6	CASSLVSAVGETQYF	TGTGCCAGCAGCTTGGTTTCCGCCGTTGGGGAGACCCAGTACTTC
-	TRBD1	TRBJ1-2	TRBV9	CASSTQGAMNYGYTF	TGTGCCAGCAGCACACAGGGGGCGATGAACTATGGCTACACCTTC
-	-	TRBJ2-4	TRBV7-2	CASRNRENIQYF	TGTGCCAGCAGAAACAGGGAAAACATTCAGTACTTC
few	TRBD2	TRBJ2-7	TRBV20-1	CSARRGGGGDYEQYF	TGCAGTGCTAGACGGGGGGGCGGGGGCGACTACGAGCAGTACTTC
-	-	TRBJ1-2	TRBV20-1	CSPRDKFGYTF	TGCAGTCCCCGGGACAAATTTGGCTACACCTTC
few	-	TRBJ2-7	TRBV5-1	CASSISAYEQYF	TGCGCCAGCAGTATAAGCGCCTACGAGCAGTACTTC
-	TRBD2	TRBJ2-3	TRBV20-1	CSARAGSGIDYTDTQYF	TGCAGTGCTAGAGCGGGTAGCGGGATAGACTACACAGATACGCAGTATTTT
few	-	TRBJ1-5	TRBV6-6	CASSNRAGQPQHF	TGTGCCAGCAGCAACAGGGCTGGGCAGCCCCAGCATTTT
-	-	TRBJ2-1	TRBV20-1	CSARAYPKSSYNEQFF	TGCAGTGCTAGAGCCTACCCGAAGAGCTCCTACAATGAGCAGTTCTTC
few	-	TRBJ2-1	TRBV30	CAWNSPSEPYNEQFF	TGTGCCTGGAATTCTCCTAGCGAGCCCTACAATGAGCAGTTCTTC
few	-	TRBJ2-2	TRBV6-5	CASSYWGDTGELFF	TGTGCCAGCAGTTATTGGGGAGACACCGGGGAGCTGTTTTTT
few	TRBD2	TRBJ2-1	TRBV5-6	CASSQPGLAGGNEQFF	TGTGCCAGCAGCCAGCCGGGACTAGCGGGAGGGAATGAGCAGTTCTTC
-	-	TRBJ1-1	TRBV12-3/TRBV12-4	CASSLAKNPNTEAFF	TGTGCCAGCAGTTTAGCGAAGAACCCGAACACTGAAGCTTTCTTT
once	-	TRBJ1-1	TRBV30	CAWSRWGFNTEAFF	TGTGCCTGGAGCCGCTGGGGATTCAACACTGAAGCTTTCTTT
-	-	TRBJ1-1	TRBV11-1	CASSLRVTVTEAFF	TGTGCCAGCAGCTTACGGGTAACGGTCACTGAAGCTTTCTTT
-	-	TRBJ1-1	TRBV4-1	CASSPKGGIGFEAFF	TGCGCCAGCAGCCCCAAGGGCGGAATCGGTTTTGAAGCTTTCTTT
few	TRBD2	TRBJ2-1	TRBV11-1	CASSSSGSSGGSYNEQFF	TGTGCCAGCAGCTCCTCGGGAAGCAGCGGGGGTTCCTACAATGAGCAGTTCTTC
few	-	TRBJ2-7	TRBV19	CASSTWTGHWEQYF	TGTGCCAGTAGTACCTGGACGGGCCATTGGGAGCAGTACTTC
-	TRBD2	TRBJ2-1	TRBV6-1	CASRTGTSTGNEQFF	TGTGCCAGCAGGACCGGGACTAGCACGGGGAATGAGCAGTTCTTC
-	TRBD2	TRBJ2-1	TRBV29-1	CSVATSGGDYNEQFF	TGCAGCGTTGCGACTAGCGGAGGAGATTACAATGAGCAGTTCTTC
few	-	TRBJ1-1	TRBV7-8	CASSRHHQLNTEAFF	TGTGCCAGCAGCCGGCACCATCAGTTGAACACTGAAGCTTTCTTT
-	TRBD1	TRBJ1-5	TRBV7-4	CASSLTRDRTVAQPQHF	TGTGCCAGCAGCTTAACTCGGGACAGGACCGTAGCTCAGCCCCAGCATTTT
-	-	TRBJ2-7	TRBV7-9	CASSLVSRGYEQYF	TGTGCCAGCAGCTTAGTTAGCAGAGGGTACGAGCAGTACTTC
-	-	TRBJ1-1	TRBV11-2	CASRSNSEREAFF	TGTGCCAGCAGGTCAAACAGTGAAAGGGAAGCTTTCTTT
few	TRBD2	TRBJ2-1	TRBV11-1	CASSFSSGLAGRNEQFF	TGTGCCAGCAGCTTCTCATCGGGGCTAGCGGGTCGCAATGAGCAGTTCTTC
-	-	TRBJ2-7	TRBV14	CASSQGMLNYEQYF	TGTGCCAGCAGCCAAGGAATGTTAAACTACGAGCAGTACTTC
-	-	TRBJ2-7	TRBV18	CASSPSGPLYEQYF	TGTGCCAGCTCACCCTCCGGGCCCCTCTACGAGCAGTACTTC
few	-	TRBJ1-6	TRBV7-2	CASSRDGSNSPLHF	TGTGCCAGCAGCCGGGACGGGTCCAATTCACCCCTCCACTTT